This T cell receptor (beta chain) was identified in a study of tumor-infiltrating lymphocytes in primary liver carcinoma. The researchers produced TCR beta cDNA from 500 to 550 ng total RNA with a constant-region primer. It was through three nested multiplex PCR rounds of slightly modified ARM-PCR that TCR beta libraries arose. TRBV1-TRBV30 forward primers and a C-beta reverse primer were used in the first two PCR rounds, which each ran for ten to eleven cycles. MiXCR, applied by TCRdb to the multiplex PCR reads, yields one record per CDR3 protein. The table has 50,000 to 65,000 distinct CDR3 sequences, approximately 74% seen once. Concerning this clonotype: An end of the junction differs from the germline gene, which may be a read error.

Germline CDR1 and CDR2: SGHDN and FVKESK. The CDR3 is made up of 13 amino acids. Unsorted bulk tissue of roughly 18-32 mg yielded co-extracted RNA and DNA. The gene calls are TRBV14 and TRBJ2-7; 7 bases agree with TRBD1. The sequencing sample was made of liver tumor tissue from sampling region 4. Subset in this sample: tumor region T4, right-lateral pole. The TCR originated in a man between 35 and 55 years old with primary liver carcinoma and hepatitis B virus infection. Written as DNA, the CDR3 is TGTGCCAGCAGCACACAGGGGTCCTACAAGCAATACTTC. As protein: CASSTQGSYKQYF.